This T cell receptor beta chain was captured in a study of beta chain features in type 1 diabetes. General study findings and limits: Across all four CD4+ subsets, people with type 1 diabetes showed modestly shorter TCRB CDR3s.

This clone appeared a few times. Antigen unknown. The entirety of the isolated RNA underwent reverse transcription, so expressed TCRB transcripts were sequenced. Read counts averaged approximately 3.3 million for samples of naive, central memory and regulatory T cells. Produced via immunoSEQ multiplex PCR; TCRdb's table is partial and in-frame only. This repertoire shows about 660,000 clones, 11% to 15% found once; its top ten account for just under 0.04%. CDR1 SGHAT and CDR2 FQNNGV come from the germline V gene. The V end lost 7 bases, the J end lost 3 bases, and 19 bases lay between the germline ends. The CDR3 covers 15 residues. Blood was drawn once from each donor into heparinised tubes. The draws averaged about 120 mL. Each population that was sorted was more than 95% pure.

The receptor comes from a man between 18 and 35 years old with type 1 diabetes. Sequenced sample: naive CD4+ T cells from blood. This rearrangement joins TRBV11-2 to TRBJ2-7; perhaps TRBD2 as D (6 bases). For the CDR3, the DNA is TGTGCCAGCACCACCCAAGGGACTGGGTACTACGAGCAGTACTTC. Its protein product is CASTTQGTGYYEQYF.